Listed here is a single TCR beta chain. Its target is not known. This sample was taken from a study of T cell repertoires in cytomegalovirus infection. In TCRdb, the reads were re-called with MiXCR into one record per CDR3 protein. In the table there are roughly 760,000 distinct CDR3 sequences, under 40% of which are singletons. Study-wide points: CMV-specific TCR beta clonotypes restricted by HLA-C dominated the ex vivo response.

There are 17 residues in the CDR3. The V gene end was trimmed by 2 bases and the J gene end by 4 bases; junction bases not matched to a gene: 9. Germline assignment: CDR1 DFQATT and CDR2 SNEGSKA (reference sequence). V usage is TRBV20-1 and J usage is TRBJ2-3; 13 bases align to TRBD2. This sequence originates from a human donor in good health (CMV status not recorded). Some clones in this sample may be carry-over from other donors' samples. The specimen was PBMCs. Here the CDR3 reads CSARWVLAGGGADTQYF. DNA of the CDR3: TGCAGTGCTAGATGGGTACTAGCGGGAGGGGGAGCAGATACGCAGTATTTT.